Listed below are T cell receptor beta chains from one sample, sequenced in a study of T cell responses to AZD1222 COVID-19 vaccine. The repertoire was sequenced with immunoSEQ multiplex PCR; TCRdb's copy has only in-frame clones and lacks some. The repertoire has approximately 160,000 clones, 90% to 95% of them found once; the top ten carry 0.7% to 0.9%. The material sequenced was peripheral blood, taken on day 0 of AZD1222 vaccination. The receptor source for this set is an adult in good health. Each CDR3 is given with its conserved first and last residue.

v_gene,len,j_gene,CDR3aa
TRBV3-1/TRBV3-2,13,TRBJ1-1,CASSQDRDTEAFF
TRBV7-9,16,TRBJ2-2,CASSPYSGLAGGELFF
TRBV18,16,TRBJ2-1,CASSPPTATPYNEQFF
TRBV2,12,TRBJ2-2,CASRLNTGELFF
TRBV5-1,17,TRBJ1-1,CASSLYWTAAMNTEAFF
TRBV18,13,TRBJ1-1,CASGTGVNTEAFF
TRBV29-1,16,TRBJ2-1,CSVAKTSGGPYNEQFF
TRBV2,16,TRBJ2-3,CASSEGLAGGTDTQYF
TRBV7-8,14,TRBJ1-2,CASSLRPGGYGYTF
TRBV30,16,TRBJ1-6,CAWSRAANPPRSPLHF
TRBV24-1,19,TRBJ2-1,CATSDSTKQQDSSYNEQFF
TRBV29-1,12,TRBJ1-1,CSVGSQAGATFF
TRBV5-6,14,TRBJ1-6,CASSFFGEGVTLHF
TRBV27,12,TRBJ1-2,CASSLGGGVYTF
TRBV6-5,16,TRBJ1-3,CASSYFGDSSGNTIYF
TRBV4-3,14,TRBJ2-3,CASSQRIRVDTQYF
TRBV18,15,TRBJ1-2,CASSPGSFRNYGYTF
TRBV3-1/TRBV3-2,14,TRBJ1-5,CASSQSTGSQPQHF
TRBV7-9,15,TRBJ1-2,CASSLDAGSRGGYTF
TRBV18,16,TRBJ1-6,CASSPSMSVGNSPLHF
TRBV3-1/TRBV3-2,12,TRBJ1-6,CASSQTNSPLHF
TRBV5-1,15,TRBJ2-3,CASSFGTSGGNTQYF
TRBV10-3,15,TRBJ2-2,CAIRYRDSPSGELFF
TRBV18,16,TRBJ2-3,CASSPKADGGTDTQYF
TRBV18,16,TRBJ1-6,CASSPNSRSYNSPLHF
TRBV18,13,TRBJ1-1,CASLTGMNTEAFF
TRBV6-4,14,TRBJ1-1,CASRGDGQNTEAFF
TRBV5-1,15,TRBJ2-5,CASSSAVGVQETQYF
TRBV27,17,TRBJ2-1,CASSFRQRGGLYNEQFF
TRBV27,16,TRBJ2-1,CASSSHPPGGYNEQFF
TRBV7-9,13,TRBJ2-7,CASSLERFYEQYF
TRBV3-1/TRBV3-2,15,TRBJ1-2,CASSQDAGGNYGYTF
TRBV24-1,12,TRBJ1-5,CATSDRGLSQHF
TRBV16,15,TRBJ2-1,CASSQRLAEGNEQFF
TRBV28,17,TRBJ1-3,CASSTRTLKDSGNTIYF
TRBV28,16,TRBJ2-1,CASSLYPGDFAPEQFF
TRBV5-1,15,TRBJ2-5,CASSLAGTGEETQYF
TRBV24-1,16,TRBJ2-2,CATSDVAGGHFGELFF
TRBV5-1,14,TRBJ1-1,CASSGDGNNTEAFF
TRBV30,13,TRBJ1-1,CAWSRQGISEAFF
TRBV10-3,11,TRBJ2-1,CAISAGGEQFF
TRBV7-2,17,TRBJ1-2,CASSLESTRGRRDGYTF
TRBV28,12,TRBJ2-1,CASSLSVVGRFF
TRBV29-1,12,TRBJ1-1,CSVQGMNTEAFF
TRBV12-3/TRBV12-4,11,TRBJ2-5,CASSFWETQYF
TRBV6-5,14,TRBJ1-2,CASIPAAGTYGYTF
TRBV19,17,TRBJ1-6,CASSIGPWRQNYSPLHF
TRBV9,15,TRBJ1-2,CASSATGTGSDGYTF
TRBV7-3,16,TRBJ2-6,CASSRGQPLGANVLTF
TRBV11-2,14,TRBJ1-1,CASSVQGMNTEAFF